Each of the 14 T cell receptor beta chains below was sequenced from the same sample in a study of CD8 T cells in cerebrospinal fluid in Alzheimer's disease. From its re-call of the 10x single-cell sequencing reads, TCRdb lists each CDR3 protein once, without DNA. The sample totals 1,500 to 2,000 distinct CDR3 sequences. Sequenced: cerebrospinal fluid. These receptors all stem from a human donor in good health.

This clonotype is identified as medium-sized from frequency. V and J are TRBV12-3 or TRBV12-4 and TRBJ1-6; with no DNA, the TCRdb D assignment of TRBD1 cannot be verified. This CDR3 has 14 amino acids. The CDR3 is CASSLTGGNSPLHF.

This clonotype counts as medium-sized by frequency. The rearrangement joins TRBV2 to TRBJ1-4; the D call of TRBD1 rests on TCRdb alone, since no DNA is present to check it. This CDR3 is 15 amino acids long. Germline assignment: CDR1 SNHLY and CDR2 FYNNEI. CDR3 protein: CASSYTGTGAEKLFF.

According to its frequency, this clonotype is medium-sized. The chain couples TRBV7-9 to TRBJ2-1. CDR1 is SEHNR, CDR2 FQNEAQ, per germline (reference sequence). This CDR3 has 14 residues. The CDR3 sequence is CASSLAGGINEQFF.

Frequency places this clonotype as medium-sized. CDR3 amino acids: CSARYAYEAFF. The chain carries TRBV20-1 and TRBJ1-1. Germline loops: CDR1 DFQATT, CDR2 SNEGSKA (reference sequence). This CDR3 contains 11 residues.

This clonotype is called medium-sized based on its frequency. This CDR3 is CAWSGYAGGPDTQYF. V is TRBV30 and J is TRBJ2-3; TCRdb's D call of TRBD2 is untestable without DNA. Germline V lookup: CDR1 GTSNPN, CDR2 SVGIG (reference sequence). The CDR3 has 15 residues.

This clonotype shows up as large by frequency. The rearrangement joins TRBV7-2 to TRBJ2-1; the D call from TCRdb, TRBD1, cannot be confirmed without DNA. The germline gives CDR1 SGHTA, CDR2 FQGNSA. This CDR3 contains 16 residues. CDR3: CASSLDPGATGNEQFF.

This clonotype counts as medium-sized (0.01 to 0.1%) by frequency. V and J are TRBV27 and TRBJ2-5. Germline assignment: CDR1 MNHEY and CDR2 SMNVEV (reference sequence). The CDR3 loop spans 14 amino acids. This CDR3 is CASSLYWSQETQYF.

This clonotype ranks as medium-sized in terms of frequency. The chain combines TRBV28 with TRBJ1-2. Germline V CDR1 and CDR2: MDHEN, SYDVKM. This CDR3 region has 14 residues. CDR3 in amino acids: CASSFRPSLYGYTF.

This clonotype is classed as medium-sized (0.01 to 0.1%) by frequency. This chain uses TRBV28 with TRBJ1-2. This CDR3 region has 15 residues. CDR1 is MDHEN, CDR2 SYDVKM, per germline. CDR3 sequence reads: CASRTTGDYNYGYTF.

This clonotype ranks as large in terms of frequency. CDR3 loop: CASRAEGEQYF. The gene calls are TRBV10-2 and TRBJ2-7; TCRdb returns TRBD2, unconfirmable since there is no DNA. CDR1 WSHSY and CDR2 SAAADI come from the germline V gene. CDR3 length equals 11 residues.

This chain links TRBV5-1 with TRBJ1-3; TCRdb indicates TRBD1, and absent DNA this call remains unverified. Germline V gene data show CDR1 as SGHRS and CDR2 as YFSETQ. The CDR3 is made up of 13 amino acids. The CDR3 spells CASSFDSGNTIYF.

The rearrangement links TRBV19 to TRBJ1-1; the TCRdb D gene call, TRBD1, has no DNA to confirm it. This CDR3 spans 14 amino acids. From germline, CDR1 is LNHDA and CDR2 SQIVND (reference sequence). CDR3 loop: CASSMGPSNTEAFF.

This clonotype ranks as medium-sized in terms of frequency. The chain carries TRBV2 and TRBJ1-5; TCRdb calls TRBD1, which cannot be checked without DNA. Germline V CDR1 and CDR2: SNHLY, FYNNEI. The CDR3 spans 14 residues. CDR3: CASDWTGGTQPQHF. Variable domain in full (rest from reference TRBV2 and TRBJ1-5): EPEVTQTPSHQVTQMGQEVILRCVPISNHLYFYWYRQILGQKVEFLVSFYNNEISEKSEIFDDQFSVERPDGSNFTLKIRSTKLEDSAMYFCASDWTGGTQPQHFGDGTRLSIL.

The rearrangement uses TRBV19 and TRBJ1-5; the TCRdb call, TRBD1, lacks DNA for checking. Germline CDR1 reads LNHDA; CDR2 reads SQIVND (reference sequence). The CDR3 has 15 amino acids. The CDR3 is CASSIGWQGSQPQHF.